This T cell receptor beta chain was observed in a study of blood T cell repertoires in COVID-19. Study as a whole: Sources were T cells, B-cell-depleted T cells, or PBMCs; the material itself was cDNA or gDNA.

Sequencing was performed with immunoSEQ multiplex PCR; in TCRdb, only in-frame clones are kept and a portion is missing. The sample yields around 400,000 clones, around 92% seen once. CDR3 size: 13 residues. Germline CDR1 and CDR2: SGHAT and FQNNGV. V was clipped by 1 base and J by 7 bases, with 10 bases between them. The source is a man in his forties with acute or convalescent COVID-19. The genes are TRBV11-2 and TRBJ1-2; D is unresolved. Specimen: peripheral blood. The CDR3 nucleotides are TGTGCCAGCAGCTTAGGTGTCGGGGTTGGCTACACCTTC. Translation gives CASSLGVGVGYTF.